The clone carrying this TCR beta chain was recorded many times. Its antigen is as yet unknown. The source of the sample is a study of blood T cells in healthy people across ages. Combining a sample-barcoded 5' primer with a J-beta primer mix, a second PCR ran for about 7 to 11 cycles. Unique molecular identifiers of 12 random nucleotides labeled each cDNA. Each of the samples gave a minimum of 2.5 million paired-end reads that contained CDR3. TCRdb itself ran the 5' RACE reads through MiXCR, one entry per CDR3 protein. The table records 750,000 to 850,000 distinct CDR3 sequences, around a quarter of them present only once. This CDR3 is 14 amino acids long. Germline assignment: CDR1 DFQATT and CDR2 SNEGSKA (reference sequence). General study results and limits: Not knowing donor CMV status may have confounded expanded clonotype changes.

These data were likewise used in another study, on T cells of mothers and their children.

The source material was blood. This sequence joins TRBV20-1 and TRBJ2-5, with TRBD1 matching over 8 bases. The J call may be wrong; the DNA end is better matched by TRBJ2-7. The sequence was obtained from a boy between 10 and 17 years old in good health. The CDR3 bases are TGCAGTGCGTTAGGACAGGGAAAATCCTACGAGCAGTACTTC. Residues: CSALGQGKSYEQYF.